This T cell receptor beta chain was recovered during a study of blood T cells in healthy people across ages. Study-wide context: Template switching captured about one barcoded beta molecule per two T cells. Study-level results: Possibly, changes in expanded clonotypes were confounded because donor CMV status was unknown.

Per germline, CDR1 SGHDT and CDR2 YYEEEE. This CDR3 has 14 amino acids. Trimming pared 2 bases from V and 5 bases from J, leaving 13 bases between. Roughly 10 milliliters of peripheral blood were drawn from each donor. A second PCR of roughly 7 to 11 cycles used a sample-barcoded 5' primer and a J-beta primer mix. Tagging of each cDNA molecule was performed by a template-switch adaptor with 12 random nucleotides. TCRdb passed the 5' RACE reads through MiXCR, listing each CDR3 protein once. Among about 1.6 million distinct CDR3 sequences listed, 34% were seen once. About this clonotype itself: Antigen: not known.

The gene calls are TRBV5-6 and TRBJ2-5; unclear D gene. Source material: blood. The TCR sequence derives from a woman aged 25 to 45 in good health. The CDR3 DNA sequence: TGTGCCAGCAGCTTTAATCGGGCGCAGGAGACCCAGTACTTC. It specifies CASSFNRAQETQYF.